The next 7 T cell receptor beta chains were all read from a single sample in a study of blood T cell repertoires in COVID-19. The data were produced by immunoSEQ multiplex PCR, yet TCRdb's version contains in-frame clones alone and is incomplete. The sample holds just over 300,000 clones, about 87% seen once. The sample consisted of PBMCs or T cells enriched from blood (not recorded which). Receptor source: a young woman who had recovered from COVID-19.

The chain couples TRBV28 to TRBJ1-6; possible D gene TRBD1, 5 bases. Per germline, CDR1 MDHEN and CDR2 SYDVKM. CDR3 length: 17 amino acids. With 2 bases removed from V and 0 bases from J, the gap between germline ends came to 11 bases. CDR3 sequence (DNA): TGTGCCAGCAGTTTAAGGGGCCCGAGCTCCTATAATTCACCCCTCCACTTT. It translates to CASSLRGPSSYNSPLHF.

This clone occurred once. The chain is built from TRBV5-1 and TRBJ1-1; 7 bases align to TRBD1. Germline CDR1 is SGHRS and CDR2 is YFSETQ. This CDR3 spans 14 amino acids. V shed 5 bases, J shed 3 bases, and the junction held 7 bases outside the gene matches. The CDR3 bases are TGCGCCAGCAGTCTAGACAGGGAGGACACTGAAGCTTTCTTT. As protein: CASSLDREDTEAFF.

The chain employs TRBV5-4 and TRBJ2-7, with 12 bases lining up with TRBD1. Germline values: CDR1 SGHNT, CDR2 YYREEE (reference sequence). CDR3 length equals 15 residues. J gave up 7 bases and V 5 bases, and 10 bases lay outside the gene matches. DNA of the CDR3: TGTGCCAGCAGAAATGGGGGACAGGGGGCTGGAGAGCAGTACTTC. This translates into CASRNGGQGAGEQYF.

V usage is TRBV4-2 and J usage is TRBJ2-7; the match to TRBD2 covers 14 bases. V lost 4 bases to trimming and J lost 6 bases; unmatched junction nucleotides: 2. Germline CDR1 and CDR2: LGHNA and YNFKEQ. The CDR3 covers 14 residues. The CDR3 reads CASSPGLAGAEQYF. In DNA, the CDR3 is TGTGCCAGCAGCCCGGGACTAGCGGGAGCCGAGCAGTACTTC.

The chain joins TRBV2 to TRBJ1-3; no reliable D call. CDR3 length equals 18 residues. Trimming removed 3 bases from V and 0 bases from J, with 18 bases in between. Germline CDR1 reads SNHLY; CDR2 reads FYNNEI. The CDR3 spells CASSERVLGHYSGNTIYF. The CDR3 bases are TGTGCCAGCAGTGAGCGGGTCCTTGGGCATTACTCTGGAAACACCATATATTTT. Using reference TRBV2 and TRBJ1-3 for the parts outside the CDR3, the full variable domain is EPEVTQTPSHQVTQMGQEVILRCVPISNHLYFYWYRQILGQKVEFLVSFYNNEISEKSEIFDDQFSVERPDGSNFTLKIRSTKLEDSAMYFCASSERVLGHYSGNTIYFGEGSWLTVV.

J is TRBJ1-3 and V is TRBV9, with a possible D match to TRBD1 (5 bases). Trimming removed 2 bases from V and 8 bases from J, with 20 bases in between. The CDR3 is made up of 16 amino acids. Germline-derived CDR1 and CDR2 are SGDLS and YYNGEE. The CDR3 DNA sequence: TGTGCCAGCAGCGTTACAGGCGCCCCCGATGAGGACACCATATATTTT. Protein product: CASSVTGAPDEDTIYF.

This chain links TRBV15 with TRBJ2-7, with 10 positions matching TRBD2. In germline, CDR1 is LNHNV, CDR2 YYDKDF (reference sequence). The CDR3 covers 15 residues. Trimming at V came to 0 bases and at J to 4 bases, leaving 3 bases not matched to a gene. The CDR3 reads CATSREASGSYEQYF. The CDR3 DNA is TGTGCCACCAGCAGAGAGGCTAGCGGGAGTTACGAGCAGTACTTC.